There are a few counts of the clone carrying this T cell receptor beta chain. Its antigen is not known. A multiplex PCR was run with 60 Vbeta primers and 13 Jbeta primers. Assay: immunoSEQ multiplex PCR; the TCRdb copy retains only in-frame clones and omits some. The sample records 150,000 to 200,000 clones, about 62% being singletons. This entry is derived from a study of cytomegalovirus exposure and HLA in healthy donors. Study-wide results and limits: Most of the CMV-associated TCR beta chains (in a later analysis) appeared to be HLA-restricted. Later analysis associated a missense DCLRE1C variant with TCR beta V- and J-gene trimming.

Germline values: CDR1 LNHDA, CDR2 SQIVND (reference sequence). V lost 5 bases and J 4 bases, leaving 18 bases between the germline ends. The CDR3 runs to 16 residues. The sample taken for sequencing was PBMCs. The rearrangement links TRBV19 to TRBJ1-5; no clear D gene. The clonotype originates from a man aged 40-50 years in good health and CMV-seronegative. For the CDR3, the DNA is TGTGCCAGTAGTGCCCGGGCGGCCGGGAGAAATCAGCCCCAGCATTTT. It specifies CASSARAAGRNQPQHF. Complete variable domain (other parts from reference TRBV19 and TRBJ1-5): DGGITQSPKYLFRKEGQNVTLSCEQNLNHDAMYWYRQDPGQGLRLIYYSQIVNDFQKGDIAEGYSVSREKKESFPLTVTSAQKNPTAFYLCASSARAAGRNQPQHFGDGTRLSIL.